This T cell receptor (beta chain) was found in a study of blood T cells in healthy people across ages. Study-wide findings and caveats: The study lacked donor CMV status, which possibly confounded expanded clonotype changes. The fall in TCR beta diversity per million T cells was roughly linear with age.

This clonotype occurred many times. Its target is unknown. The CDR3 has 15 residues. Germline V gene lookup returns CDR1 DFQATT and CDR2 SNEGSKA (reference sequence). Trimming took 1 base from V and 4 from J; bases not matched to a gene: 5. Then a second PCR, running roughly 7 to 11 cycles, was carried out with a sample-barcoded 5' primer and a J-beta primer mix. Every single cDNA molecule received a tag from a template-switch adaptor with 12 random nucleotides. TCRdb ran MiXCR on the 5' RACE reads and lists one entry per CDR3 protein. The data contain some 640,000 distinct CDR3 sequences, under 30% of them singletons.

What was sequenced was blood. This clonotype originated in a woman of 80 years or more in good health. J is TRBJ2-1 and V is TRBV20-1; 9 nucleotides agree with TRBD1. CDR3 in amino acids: CSARAGTGRYNEQFF. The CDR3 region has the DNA TGCAGTGCTAGAGCGGGGACAGGGAGGTACAATGAGCAGTTCTTC.